What follows describes a single T cell receptor (beta chain). Antigen unknown. This entry belongs to a study of T cell responses to AZD1222 COVID-19 vaccine. Findings and limits, study-wide: Most donors were white British and more were female, and clonal diversity was possibly underestimated.

The protocol was immunoSEQ multiplex PCR, while the TCRdb copy is restricted to in-frame clones and leaves out a portion. The sample includes 160,000 or so clones, 92% of them seen just once. The germline CDR1 and CDR2 sequences are MGHRA and YSYEKL. Trimming removed 4 bases from V and 8 bases from J; junction bases left unmatched: 9. The CDR3 is 15 residues long. This sequence joins TRBV4-1 and TRBJ1-2; 11 bases are a match to TRBD1. The sample was peripheral blood, taken on day 0 of MenACWY control vaccination. The TCR comes from an adult in good health. CDR3: CASSPWGQGVRGYTF. DNA for the CDR3: TGCGCCAGCAGCCCCTGGGGACAGGGGGTACGGGGCTACACCTTC.